These 7 T cell receptor beta chains were sequenced from one sample in a study of patients and donors after allogeneic stem cell transplantation. TCRdb reanalysed the RT-PCR reads using MiXCR and keeps one entry per CDR3 protein. The sample carries more than 850,000 distinct CDR3 sequences, about a sixth recorded once. What was sequenced was blood, either unsorted or a sorted T cell fraction (not recorded which). All receptors come from a human donor who was either an allogeneic HSCT recipient or a stem cell or donor lymphocyte infusion donor (not recorded which). It is not recorded whose cells these are; they may come from a transplant donor.

The genes are TRBV6-1 and TRBJ1-5, with D possibly TRBD1 on 6 matching bases. V was cut by 6 bases and J by 0 bases, with 12 bases left in between. CDR3 length: 15 amino acids. Looked up from germline, CDR1 is MNHNS and CDR2 is SASEGT. The CDR3 region has the DNA TGTGCCAGCAGAAATGTAGGGGGTAGCAATCAGCCCCAGCATTTT. This gives the protein CASRNVGGSNQPQHF.

The V call is TRBV15, the J call TRBJ1-5; 10 nucleotides match TRBD1. CDR1 and CDR2 from the germline V gene are LNHNV and YYDKDF (reference sequence). V dropped 5 bases and J dropped 5; count of bases not matched to a gene: 3. This CDR3 is built from 14 residues. The CDR3 DNA follows: TGTGCCACCAGCGGTGACAGGGGGCATCAGCCCCAGCATTTT. Translation: CATSGDRGHQPQHF.

This chain links TRBV30 with TRBJ1-6; a weak D match, TRBD1 (6 bases). The CDR3 is 14 residues long. V was pared by 3 bases and J by 10 bases, with 16 bases between. Germline lookup yields CDR1 GTSNPN and CDR2 SVGIG (reference sequence). The CDR3 nucleotides read TGTGCCTGGAGGACCGGGGGCCGGAACTCACCCCTCCACTTT. Amino acids: CAWRTGGRNSPLHF. The variable domain in full, completed from reference TRBV30 and TRBJ1-6, reads SQTIHQWPATLVQPVGSPLSLECTVEGTSNPNLYWYRQAAGRGLQLLFYSVGIGQISSEVPQNLSASRPQDRQFILSSKKLLLSDSGFYLCAWRTGGRNSPLHFGNGTRLTVT.

This clonotype has more than one count but fewer than ten. The chain uses TRBV12-3 or TRBV12-4 and TRBJ2-1; D unresolved. The CDR3 sequence is 13 residues long. Trimming stripped 5 bases from V and 12 bases from J, with 17 bases between. The CDR3 here is CASSPLSSRRQFF. In DNA form, the CDR3 reads TGTGCCAGCAGTCCTCTTTCGTCGCGGCGGCAGTTCTTC.

This rearrangement joins TRBV9 to TRBJ2-4; 10 nucleotides agree with TRBD2. The trim removed 3 bases at V and 6 bases at J, leaving 3 bases unmatched. Looked up from germline, CDR1 is SGDLS and CDR2 is YYNGEE. CDR3 length: 14 amino acids. The chain's CDR3 is CASSEGTSVNIQYF. The DNA of the CDR3 is TGTGCCAGCAGCGAAGGGACTAGCGTAAACATTCAGTACTTC.

The CDR3 loop reads CASSPTGTSGNEQFF. CDR3 in DNA: TGTGCCAGCAGCCCTACGGGGACTAGCGGGAATGAGCAGTTCTTC. The J gene is TRBJ2-1, the V gene TRBV7-9; 12 nucleotides line up with TRBD2. With V trimmed by 5 bases and J by 7 bases, 6 bases remained unmatched. This CDR3 has 15 residues. Germline CDR1 is SEHNR and CDR2 is FQNEAQ (reference sequence).

The V call is TRBV6-1, the J call TRBJ2-1; the match to TRBD1 covers 8 bases. The CDR3 sequence is 14 residues long. V dropped 2 bases and J dropped 8; count of bases not matched to a gene: 5. Germline values: CDR1 MNHNS, CDR2 SASEGT. The CDR3 DNA follows: TGTGCCAGCAGTGAAATGGACAGGGCGCATGAGCAGTTCTTC. Translated: CASSEMDRAHEQFF.